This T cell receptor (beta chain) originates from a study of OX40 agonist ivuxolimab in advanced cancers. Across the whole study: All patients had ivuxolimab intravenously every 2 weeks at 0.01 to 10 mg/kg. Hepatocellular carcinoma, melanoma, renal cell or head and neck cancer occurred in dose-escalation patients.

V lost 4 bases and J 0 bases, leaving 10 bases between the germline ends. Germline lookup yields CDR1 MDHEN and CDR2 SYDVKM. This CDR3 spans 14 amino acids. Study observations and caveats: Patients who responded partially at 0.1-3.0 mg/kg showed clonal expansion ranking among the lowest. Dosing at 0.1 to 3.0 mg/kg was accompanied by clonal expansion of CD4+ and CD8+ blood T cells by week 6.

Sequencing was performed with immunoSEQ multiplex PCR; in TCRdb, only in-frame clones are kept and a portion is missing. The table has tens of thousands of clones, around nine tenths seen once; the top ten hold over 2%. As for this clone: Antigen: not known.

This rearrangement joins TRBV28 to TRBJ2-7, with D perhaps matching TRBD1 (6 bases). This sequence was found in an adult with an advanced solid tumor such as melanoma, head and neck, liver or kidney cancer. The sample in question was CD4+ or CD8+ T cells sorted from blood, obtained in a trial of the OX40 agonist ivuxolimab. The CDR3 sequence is CASSSPGVSYEQYF. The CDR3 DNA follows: TGTGCCAGCAGTTCCCCAGGGGTCTCCTACGAGCAGTACTTC.